This paragraph reports one T cell receptor beta chain. This specimen belongs to a study of control samples from healthy donors and cancer patients. The method was immunoSEQ multiplex PCR; TCRdb's version includes in-frame clones alone and lacks a portion of them. The sample lists about 150,000 clones, roughly 94% seen once, with approximately 15% in the top ten. With 3 bases clipped from V and 2 bases from J, the junction kept 12 bases outside the gene matches. Germline CDR1 is SGHKS and CDR2 is YYEKEE (reference sequence). This CDR3 has 17 residues. This sequence was found in a man between 60 and 75 years old with colorectal cancer. The chain is built from TRBV5-5 and TRBJ2-7, with 9 nucleotides matching TRBD2. Sequenced: PBMCs. The CDR3 DNA reads TGTGCCAGCAGCTGGATAGGCAGCGGGGGGACCGCCTACGAGCAGTACTTC. It codes for CASSWIGSGGTAYEQYF.